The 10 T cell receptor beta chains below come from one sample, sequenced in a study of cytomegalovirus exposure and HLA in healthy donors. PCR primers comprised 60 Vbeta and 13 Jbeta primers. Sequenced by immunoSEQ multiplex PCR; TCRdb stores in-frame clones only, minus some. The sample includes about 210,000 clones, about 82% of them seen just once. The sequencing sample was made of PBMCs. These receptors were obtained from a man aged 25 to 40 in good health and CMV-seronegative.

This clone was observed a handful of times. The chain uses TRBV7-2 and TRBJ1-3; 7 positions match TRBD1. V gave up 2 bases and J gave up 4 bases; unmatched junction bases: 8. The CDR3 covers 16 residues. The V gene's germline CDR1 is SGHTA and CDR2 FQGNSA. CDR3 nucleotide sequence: TGTGCCAGCAGCTTACAAGGGACAGCTCCAGGAAACACCATATATTTT. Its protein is CASSLQGTAPGNTIYF.

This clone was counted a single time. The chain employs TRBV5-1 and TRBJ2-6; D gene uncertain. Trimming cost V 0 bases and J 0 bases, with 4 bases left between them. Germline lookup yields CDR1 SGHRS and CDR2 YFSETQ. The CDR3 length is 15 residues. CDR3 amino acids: CASSLVLSGANVLTF. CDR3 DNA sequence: TGCGCCAGCAGCTTGGTCCTCTCTGGGGCCAACGTCCTGACTTTC.

The DNA for the CDR3 is TGTGCCAGCGAAGGTGACAGGAATGAAAAACTGTTTTTT. Protein: CASEGDRNEKLFF. The J gene is TRBJ1-4, the V gene TRBV2; D may be TRBD1 (6 bases). The CDR3 loop spans 13 amino acids. CDR1 is SNHLY and CDR2 is FYNNEI in the germline V gene. V lost 8 bases and J 5 bases, leaving 12 bases between the germline ends. The whole variable domain, remainder taken from reference TRBV2 and TRBJ1-4, is EPEVTQTPSHQVTQMGQEVILRCVPISNHLYFYWYRQILGQKVEFLVSFYNNEISEKSEIFDDQFSVERPDGSNFTLKIRSTKLEDSAMYFCASEGDRNEKLFFGSGTQLSVL.

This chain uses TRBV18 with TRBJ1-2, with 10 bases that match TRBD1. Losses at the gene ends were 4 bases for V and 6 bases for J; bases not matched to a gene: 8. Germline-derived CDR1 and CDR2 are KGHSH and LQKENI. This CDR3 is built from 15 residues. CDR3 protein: CASSLPIGQGDGYTF. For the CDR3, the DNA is TGTGCCAGCTCACTCCCGATTGGACAGGGGGATGGCTACACCTTC.

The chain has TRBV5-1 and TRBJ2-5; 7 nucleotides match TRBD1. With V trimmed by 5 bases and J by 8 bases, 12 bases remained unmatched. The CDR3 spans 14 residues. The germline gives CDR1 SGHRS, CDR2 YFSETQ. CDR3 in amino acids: CASSEPGQPSTQYF. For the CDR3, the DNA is TGCGCCAGCAGTGAACCGGGACAGCCTTCTACCCAGTACTTC.

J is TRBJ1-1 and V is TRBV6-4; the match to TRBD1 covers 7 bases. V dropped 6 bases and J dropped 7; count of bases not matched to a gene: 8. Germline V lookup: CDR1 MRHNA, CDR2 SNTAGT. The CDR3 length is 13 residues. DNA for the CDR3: TGTGCCAGCAGCCCGACAGGGTTTGGTGAAGCTTTCTTT. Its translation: CASSPTGFGEAFF.

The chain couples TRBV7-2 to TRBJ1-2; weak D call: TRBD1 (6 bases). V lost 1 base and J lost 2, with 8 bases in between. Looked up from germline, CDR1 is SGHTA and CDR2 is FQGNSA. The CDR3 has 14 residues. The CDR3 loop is CASSLVQGNYGYTF. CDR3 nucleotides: TGTGCCAGCAGCTTAGTTCAGGGGAACTATGGCTACACCTTC.

CDR3 DNA sequence: TGTGCCAGCAGCGTAGCTACAGGGGGCTATGGCTACACCTTC. Protein sequence: CASSVATGGYGYTF. The chain joins TRBV9 to TRBJ1-2; 8 bases map to TRBD1. The V gene end was trimmed by 0 bases and the J gene end by 4 bases; junction bases not matched to a gene: 2. The length of the CDR3 is 14 residues. Per the germline V gene, CDR1 is SGDLS and CDR2 is YYNGEE.

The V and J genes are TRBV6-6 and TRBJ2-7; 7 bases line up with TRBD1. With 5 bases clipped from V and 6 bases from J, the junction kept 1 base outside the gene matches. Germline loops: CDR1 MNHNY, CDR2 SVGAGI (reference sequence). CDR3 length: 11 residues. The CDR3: CASSRQGEQYF. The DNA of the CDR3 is TGTGCCAGCAGTCGACAGGGCGAGCAGTACTTC.

CDR3: CASSPVVINYGYTF. The CDR3 DNA is TGTGCCAGCAGCCCCGTCGTAATAAACTATGGCTACACCTTC. The rearrangement links TRBV13 to TRBJ1-2, with unresolved D. The CDR3 is 14 residues long. The V gene's germline CDR1 is PRHDT and CDR2 FYEKMQ (reference sequence). V was pared by 5 bases and J by 2 bases, with 12 bases between.